Listed below are T cell receptor beta chains from one sample, sequenced in a study of blood T cells in healthy people across ages. TCRdb reprocessed the 5' RACE reads with MiXCR, giving one entry per CDR3 protein. The sample contains around 800,000 distinct CDR3 sequences, around half of which appear only once. The sample comprised blood. Receptors were obtained from a man of 80 years or more in good health. CDR3s include the opening cysteine and the closing phenylalanine or tryptophan. A D gene is named only where the DNA matches it firmly. For some rows the clone size is stated as once, few or many, or as a class when expanded; others skip it.

V: TRBV15
D: TRBD2
J: TRBJ2-1
size: many
DNA: TGTGCCACTTCGCCGATAGCGGGAGCCACTCTTGGTGAGCAGTTCTTC
CDR3: CATSPIAGATLGEQFF

V: TRBV4-3
D: NA
J: TRBJ1-1
size: few
DNA: TGCGCCAGCAGCCAGCAAGGCATCACTGAAGCTTTCTTT
CDR3: CASSQQGITEAFF

V: TRBV6-2/TRBV6-3
D: NA
J: TRBJ2-1
size: few
DNA: TGTGCCAGCAGTTACTCCCCAAGACGGGGAAGCTCCTACAATGAGCAGTTCTTC
CDR3: CASSYSPRRGSSYNEQFF

V: TRBV6-5
D: NA
J: TRBJ2-2
size: NA
DNA: TGTGCCAGCAGTGATTCCGGGGATGGCCGGGAGCTGTTTTTT
CDR3: CASSDSGDGRELFF

V: TRBV7-3
D: NA
J: TRBJ2-2
size: NA
DNA: TGTGCCAGCAGCTTAACGGCTAGCGCAAACACCGGGGAGCTGTTTTTT
CDR3: CASSLTASANTGELFF

V: TRBV7-3
D: NA
J: TRBJ2-1
size: NA
DNA: TGTGCCAGCAGCGTAAATCCAAACAATGAGCAGTTCTTC
CDR3: CASSVNPNNEQFF

V: TRBV5-8
D: TRBD1
J: TRBJ1-4
size: few
DNA: TGTGCCAGCAGCCTACAGGGGCCAACTAATGAAAAACTGTTTTTT
CDR3: CASSLQGPTNEKLFF

V: TRBV5-1
D: TRBD2
J: TRBJ2-3
size: few
DNA: TGCGCCAGCAGCTCAGGGACTAGCGGGAGGGCGGTGGCGCAGTATTTT
CDR3: CASSSGTSGRAVAQYF

V: TRBV7-2
D: TRBD2
J: TRBJ2-1
size: NA
DNA: TGTGCCAGCAGCCGTAGCGGGAACTCCTACAATGAGCAGTTCTTC
CDR3: CASSRSGNSYNEQFF

V: TRBV5-1
D: NA
J: TRBJ1-1
size: few
DNA: TGCGCCAGCAGGAGAGAAGTGAACACTGAAGCTTTCTTT
CDR3: CASRREVNTEAFF

V: TRBV11-3
D: NA
J: TRBJ2-1
size: NA
DNA: TGTGCCAGCAGCCTCCGGCTGACCAATGAGCAGTTCTTC
CDR3: CASSLRLTNEQFF

V: TRBV29-1
D: NA
J: TRBJ1-2
size: NA
DNA: TGCAGCGTTGAAGTGGCTCCCCGGACAGACAAATTTCTAACTTATGGCTACACCTTC
CDR3: CSVEVAPRTDKFLTYGYTF

V: TRBV18
D: NA
J: TRBJ1-3
size: NA
DNA: TGTGCCAGCTCACCTCGGGTAGCAGGAAACACCATATATTTT
CDR3: CASSPRVAGNTIYF

V: TRBV20-1
D: NA
J: TRBJ2-7
size: few
DNA: TGCAGTGCTACCCCTTTGAGCGCCAGCTCCTACGAGCAGTACTTC
CDR3: CSATPLSASSYEQYF

V: TRBV20-1
D: NA
J: TRBJ2-5
size: few
DNA: TGCAGTGCTAGTCGGGGACTTCAAGAGACCCAGTACTTC
CDR3: CSASRGLQETQYF

V: TRBV6-6
D: NA
J: TRBJ2-7
size: NA
DNA: TGTGCCAGCAGTTACGCTAGGCGCGAGCAGTACTTC
CDR3: CASSYARREQYF

V: TRBV7-2
D: NA
J: TRBJ2-3
size: many
DNA: TGTGCCAGCAGCTTGGGACTTGACACAGATACGCAGTATTTT
CDR3: CASSLGLDTDTQYF

V: TRBV6-5
D: NA
J: TRBJ1-6
size: NA
DNA: TGTGCCAGCAGTTACTCCGGAAAAACAGGGCCCGAATCACCCCTCCACTTT
CDR3: CASSYSGKTGPESPLHF

V: TRBV9
D: TRBD2
J: TRBJ2-1
size: NA
DNA: TGTGCCAGCAGCATGAGCGGGACGGTTGATGAGCAGTTCTTC
CDR3: CASSMSGTVDEQFF

V: TRBV5-1
D: NA
J: TRBJ2-2
size: NA
DNA: TGCGCCAGCAGCTTGTTCCCCCAACAGGGTGAAAACACCGGGGAGCTGTTTTTT
CDR3: CASSLFPQQGENTGELFF

V: TRBV29-1
D: NA
J: TRBJ2-3
size: few
DNA: TGCAGCGTTGAAGGGACATCTAGCACAGATACGCAGTATTTT
CDR3: CSVEGTSSTDTQYF

V: TRBV7-8
D: NA
J: TRBJ2-7
size: few
DNA: TGTGCCAGCAGCTTCCTGACTAGTCAGGGGGAGCAGTACTTC
CDR3: CASSFLTSQGEQYF

V: TRBV7-9
D: TRBD1
J: TRBJ2-3
size: NA
DNA: TGTGCCAGCAGCATCGGGACAGGCTATACAGATACGCAGTATTTT
CDR3: CASSIGTGYTDTQYF

V: TRBV29-1
D: TRBD2
J: TRBJ2-7
size: many
DNA: TGCAGCGTCGAGCGGGACCCAAACTCCTACGAGCAGTACTTC
CDR3: CSVERDPNSYEQYF

V: TRBV20-1
D: NA
J: TRBJ2-1
size: NA
DNA: TGCAGTGCTTTGGATAGCATCTCCTACAATGAGCAGTTCTTC
CDR3: CSALDSISYNEQFF